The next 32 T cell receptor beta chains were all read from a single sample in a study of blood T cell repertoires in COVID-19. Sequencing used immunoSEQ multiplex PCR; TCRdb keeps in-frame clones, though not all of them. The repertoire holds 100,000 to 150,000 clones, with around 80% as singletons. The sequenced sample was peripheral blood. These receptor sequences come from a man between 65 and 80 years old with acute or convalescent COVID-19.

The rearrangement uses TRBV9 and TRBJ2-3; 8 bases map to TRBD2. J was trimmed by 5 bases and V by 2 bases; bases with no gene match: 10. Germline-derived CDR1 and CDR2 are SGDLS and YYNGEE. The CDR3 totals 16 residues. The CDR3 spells CASSVGTSPPLDTQYF. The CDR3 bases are TGTGCCAGCAGCGTCGGGACTAGTCCCCCCTTAGATACGCAGTATTTT.

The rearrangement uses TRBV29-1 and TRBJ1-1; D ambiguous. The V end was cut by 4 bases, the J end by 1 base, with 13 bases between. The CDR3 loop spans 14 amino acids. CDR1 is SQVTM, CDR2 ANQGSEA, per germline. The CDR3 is CSVVVGSANTEAFF. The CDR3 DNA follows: TGCAGCGTTGTTGTGGGTAGCGCGAACACTGAAGCTTTCTTT.

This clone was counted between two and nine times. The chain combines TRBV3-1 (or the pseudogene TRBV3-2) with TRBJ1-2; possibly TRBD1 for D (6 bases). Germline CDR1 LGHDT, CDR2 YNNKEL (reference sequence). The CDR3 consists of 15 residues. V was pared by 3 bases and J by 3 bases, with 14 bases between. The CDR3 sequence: CASSHPSAGDYGYTF. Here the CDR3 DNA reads TGTGCCAGCAGCCATCCCTCTGCAGGGGACTATGGCTACACCTTC.

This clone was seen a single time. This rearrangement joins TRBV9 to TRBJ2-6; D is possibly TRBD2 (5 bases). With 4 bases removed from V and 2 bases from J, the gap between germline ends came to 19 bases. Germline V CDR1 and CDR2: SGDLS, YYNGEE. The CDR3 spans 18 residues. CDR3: CASSPRDLGETGANVLTF. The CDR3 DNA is TGTGCCAGCAGCCCTAGAGATCTCGGGGAAACTGGGGCCAACGTCCTGACTTTC.

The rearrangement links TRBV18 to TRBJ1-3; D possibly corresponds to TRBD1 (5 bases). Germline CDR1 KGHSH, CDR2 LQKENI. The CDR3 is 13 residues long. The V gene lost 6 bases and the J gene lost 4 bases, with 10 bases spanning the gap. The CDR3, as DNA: TGTGCCAGCTCGACCCAGGGAGGAAACACCATATATTTT. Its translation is CASSTQGGNTIYF.

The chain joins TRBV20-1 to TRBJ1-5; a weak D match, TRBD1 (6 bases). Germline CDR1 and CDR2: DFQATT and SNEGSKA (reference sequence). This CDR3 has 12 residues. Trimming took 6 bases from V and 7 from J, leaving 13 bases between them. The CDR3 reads CSASARGQPQHF. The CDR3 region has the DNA TGCAGTGCCAGTGCCAGGGGACAGCCCCAGCATTTT.

The CDR3 is CASSQELAGGPTKETQYF. The CDR3 DNA sequence: TGTGCCAGCAGCCAAGAACTAGCGGGGGGGCCGACTAAAGAGACCCAGTACTTC. The V gene is TRBV4-2, the J gene TRBJ2-5; 13 nucleotides align to TRBD2. The CDR3 length is 18 residues. Trimming at V came to 0 bases and at J to 3 bases, leaving 7 bases not matched to a gene. Germline CDR1 LGHNA, CDR2 YNFKEQ.

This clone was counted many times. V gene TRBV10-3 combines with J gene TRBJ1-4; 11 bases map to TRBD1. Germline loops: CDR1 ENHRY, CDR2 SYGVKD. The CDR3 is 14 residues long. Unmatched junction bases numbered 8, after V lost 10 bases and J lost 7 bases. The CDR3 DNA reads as TGTGCCACCCGCGAGGGACAGGGGGTTGAAAAACTGTTTTTT. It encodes CATREGQGVEKLFF.

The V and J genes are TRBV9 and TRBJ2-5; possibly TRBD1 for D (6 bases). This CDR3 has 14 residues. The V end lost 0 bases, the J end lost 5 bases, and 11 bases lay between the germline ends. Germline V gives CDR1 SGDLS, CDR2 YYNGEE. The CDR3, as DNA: TGTGCCAGCAGCGTAGCCCAGGGGCCGGAGACCCAGTACTTC. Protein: CASSVAQGPETQYF.

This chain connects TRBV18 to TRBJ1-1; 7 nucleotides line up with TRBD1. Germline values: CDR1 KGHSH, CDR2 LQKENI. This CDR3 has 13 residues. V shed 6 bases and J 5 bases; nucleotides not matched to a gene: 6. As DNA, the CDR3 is TGTGCCAGCTCCAGACAGGGAAGGACTGAAGCTTTCTTT. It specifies CASSRQGRTEAFF. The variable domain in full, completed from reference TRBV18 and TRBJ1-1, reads NAGVMQNPRHLVRRRGQEARLRCSPMKGHSHVYWYRQLPEEGLKFMVYLQKENIIDESGMPKERFSAEFPKEGPSILRIQQVVRGDSAAYFCASSRQGRTEAFFGQGTRLTVV.

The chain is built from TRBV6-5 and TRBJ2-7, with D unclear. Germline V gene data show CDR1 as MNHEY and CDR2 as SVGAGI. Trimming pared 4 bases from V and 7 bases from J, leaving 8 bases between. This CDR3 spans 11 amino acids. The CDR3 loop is CASSSPLEQYF. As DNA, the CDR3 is TGTGCCAGCAGTTCCCCTCTAGAGCAGTACTTC.

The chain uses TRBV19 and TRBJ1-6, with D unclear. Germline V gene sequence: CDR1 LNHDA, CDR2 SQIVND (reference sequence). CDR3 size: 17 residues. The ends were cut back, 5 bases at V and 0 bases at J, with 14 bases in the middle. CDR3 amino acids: CASSSRQSSSYNSPLHF. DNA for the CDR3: TGTGCCAGTAGTTCCAGGCAGAGTAGCTCCTATAATTCACCCCTCCACTTT. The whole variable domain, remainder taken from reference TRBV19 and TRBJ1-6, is DGGITQSPKYLFRKEGQNVTLSCEQNLNHDAMYWYRQDPGQGLRLIYYSQIVNDFQKGDIAEGYSVSREKKESFPLTVTSAQKNPTAFYLCASSSRQSSSYNSPLHFGNGTRLTVT.

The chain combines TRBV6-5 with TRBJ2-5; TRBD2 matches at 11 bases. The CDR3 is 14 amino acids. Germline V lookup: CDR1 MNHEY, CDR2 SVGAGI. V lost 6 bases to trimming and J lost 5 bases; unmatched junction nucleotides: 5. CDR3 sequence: CASSLLAGVETQYF. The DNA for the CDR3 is TGTGCCAGCAGCCTACTAGCGGGGGTGGAGACCCAGTACTTC.

The CDR3 DNA follows: TGCAGCGCTATGGGGACAGACTCCTACGAGCAGTACTTC. This codes for CSAMGTDSYEQYF. The chain links TRBV29-1 to TRBJ2-7; 7 nucleotides match TRBD1. Germline V gene data show CDR1 as SQVTM and CDR2 as ANQGSEA. V shed 7 bases and J 0 bases; nucleotides not matched to a gene: 6. The CDR3 has 13 amino acids.

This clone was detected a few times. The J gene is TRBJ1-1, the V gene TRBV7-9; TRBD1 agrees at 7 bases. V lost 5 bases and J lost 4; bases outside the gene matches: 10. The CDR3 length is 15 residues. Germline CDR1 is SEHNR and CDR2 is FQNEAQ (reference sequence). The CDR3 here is CASSGTTGRITEAFF. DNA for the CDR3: TGTGCCAGCAGCGGGACGACAGGGCGTATCACTGAAGCTTTCTTT. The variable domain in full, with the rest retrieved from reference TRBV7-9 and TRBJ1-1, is DTGVSQNPRHKITKRGQNVTFRCDPISEHNRLYWYRQTLGQGPEFLTYFQNEAQLEKSRLLSDRFSAERPKGSFSTLEIQRTEQGDSAMYLCASSGTTGRITEAFFGQGTRLTVV.

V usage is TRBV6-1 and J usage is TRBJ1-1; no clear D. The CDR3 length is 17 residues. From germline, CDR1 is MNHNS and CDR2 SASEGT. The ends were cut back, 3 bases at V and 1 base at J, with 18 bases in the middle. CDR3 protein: CASSDPSHAGKNTEAFF. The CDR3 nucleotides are TGTGCCAGCAGTGATCCGAGTCATGCGGGGAAGAACACTGAAGCTTTCTTT.

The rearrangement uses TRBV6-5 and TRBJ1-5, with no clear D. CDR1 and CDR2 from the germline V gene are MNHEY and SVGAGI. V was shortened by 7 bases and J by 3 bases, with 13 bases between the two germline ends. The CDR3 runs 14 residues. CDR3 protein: CASTYSVNNQPQHF. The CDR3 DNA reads TGTGCCAGCACCTACAGTGTTAACAATCAGCCCCAGCATTTT.

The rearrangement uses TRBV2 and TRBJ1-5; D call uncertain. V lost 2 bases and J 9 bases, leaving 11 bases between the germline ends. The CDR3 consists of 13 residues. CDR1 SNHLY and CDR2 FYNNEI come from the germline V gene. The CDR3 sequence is CASSESSGAPQHF. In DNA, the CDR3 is TGTGCCAGCAGTGAAAGTTCCGGAGCGCCCCAGCATTTT.

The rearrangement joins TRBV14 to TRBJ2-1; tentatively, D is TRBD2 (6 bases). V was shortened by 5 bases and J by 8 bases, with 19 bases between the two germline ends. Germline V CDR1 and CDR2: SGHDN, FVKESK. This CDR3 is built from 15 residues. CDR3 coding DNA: TGTGCCAGCAGCGTACGGGACTTTACTTCCGATGAGCAGTTCTTC. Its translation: CASSVRDFTSDEQFF.

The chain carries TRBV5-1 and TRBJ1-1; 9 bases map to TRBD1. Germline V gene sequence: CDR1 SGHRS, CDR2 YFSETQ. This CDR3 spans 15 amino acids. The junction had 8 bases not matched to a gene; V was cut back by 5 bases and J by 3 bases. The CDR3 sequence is CASRYSDRGYTEAFF. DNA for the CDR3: TGCGCCAGCAGGTACTCGGACAGGGGTTACACTGAAGCTTTCTTT.

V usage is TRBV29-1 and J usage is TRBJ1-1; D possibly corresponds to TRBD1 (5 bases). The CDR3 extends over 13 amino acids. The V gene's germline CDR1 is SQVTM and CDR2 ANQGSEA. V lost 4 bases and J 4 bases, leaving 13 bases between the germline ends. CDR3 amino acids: CSVVGLGGTEAFF. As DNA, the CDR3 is TGCAGCGTTGTGGGCCTGGGGGGCACTGAAGCTTTCTTT. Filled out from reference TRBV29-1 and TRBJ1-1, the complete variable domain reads SAVISQKPSRDICQRGTSLTIQCQVDSQVTMMFWYRQQPGQSLTLIATANQGSEATYESGFVIDKFPISRPNLTFSTLTVSNMSPEDSSIYLCSVVGLGGTEAFFGQGTRLTVV.

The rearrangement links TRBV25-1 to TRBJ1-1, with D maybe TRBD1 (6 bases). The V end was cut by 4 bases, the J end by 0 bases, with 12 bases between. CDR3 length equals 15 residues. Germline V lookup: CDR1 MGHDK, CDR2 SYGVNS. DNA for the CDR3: TGTGCCAGCAGTGCCCAGGGACAACTGAACACTGAAGCTTTCTTT. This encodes CASSAQGQLNTEAFF.

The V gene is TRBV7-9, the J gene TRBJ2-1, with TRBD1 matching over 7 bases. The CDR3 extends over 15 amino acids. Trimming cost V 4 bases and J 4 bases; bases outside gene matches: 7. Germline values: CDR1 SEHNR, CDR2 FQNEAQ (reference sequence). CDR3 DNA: TGTGCCAGCAGCTCTCGGGACAGTCCATACAATGAGCAGTTCTTC. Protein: CASSSRDSPYNEQFF.

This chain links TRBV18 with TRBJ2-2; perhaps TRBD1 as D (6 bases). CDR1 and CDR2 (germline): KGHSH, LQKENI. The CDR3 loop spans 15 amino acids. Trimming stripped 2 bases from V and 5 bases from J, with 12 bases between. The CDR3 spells CASSPYRVETGELFF. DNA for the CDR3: TGTGCCAGCTCACCATACAGGGTGGAGACCGGGGAGCTGTTTTTT.

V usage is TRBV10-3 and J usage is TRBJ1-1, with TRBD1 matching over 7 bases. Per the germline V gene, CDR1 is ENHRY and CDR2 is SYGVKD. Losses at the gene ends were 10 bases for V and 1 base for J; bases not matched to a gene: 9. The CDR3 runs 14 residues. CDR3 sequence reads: CATKLRTGNTEAFF. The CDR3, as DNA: TGTGCCACCAAGCTCAGGACAGGGAACACTGAAGCTTTCTTT.

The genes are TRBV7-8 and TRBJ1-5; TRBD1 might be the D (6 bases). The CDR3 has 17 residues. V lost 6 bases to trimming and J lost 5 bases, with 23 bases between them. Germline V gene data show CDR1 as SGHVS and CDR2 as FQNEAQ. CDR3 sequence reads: CASRFGGPGISDQPQHF. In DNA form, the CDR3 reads TGTGCCAGCAGGTTCGGGGGGCCGGGGATATCCGATCAGCCCCAGCATTTT.

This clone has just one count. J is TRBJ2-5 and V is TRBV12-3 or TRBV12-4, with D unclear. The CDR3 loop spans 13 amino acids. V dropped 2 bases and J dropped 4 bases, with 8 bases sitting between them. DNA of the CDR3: TGTGCCAGCAGTTTACCCCCCGGAGAGACCCAGTACTTC. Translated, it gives CASSLPPGETQYF.

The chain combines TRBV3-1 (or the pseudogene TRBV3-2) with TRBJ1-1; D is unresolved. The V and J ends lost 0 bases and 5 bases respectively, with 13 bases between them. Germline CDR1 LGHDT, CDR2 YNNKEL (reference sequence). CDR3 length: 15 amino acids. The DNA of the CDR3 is TGTGCCAGCAGCCAAGAATATGCGGTGGTGACTGAAGCTTTCTTT. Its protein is CASSQEYAVVTEAFF.

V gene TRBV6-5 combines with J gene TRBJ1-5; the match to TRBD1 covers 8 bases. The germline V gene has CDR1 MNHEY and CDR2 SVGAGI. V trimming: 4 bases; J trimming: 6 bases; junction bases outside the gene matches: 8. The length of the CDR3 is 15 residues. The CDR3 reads CASSSGQARGQPQHF. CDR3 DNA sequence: TGTGCCAGCAGTTCGGGACAGGCAAGAGGTCAGCCCCAGCATTTT.

CDR3 coding DNA: TGTGCCAGCTCACCGCAGACAAGGGGCTACACCTTC. The encoded protein is CASSPQTRGYTF. The J gene is TRBJ1-2, the V gene TRBV18; D gene ambiguous. V was cut by 3 bases and J by 8 bases, with 10 bases left in between. CDR3 size: 12 residues. Germline CDR1 reads KGHSH; CDR2 reads LQKENI.

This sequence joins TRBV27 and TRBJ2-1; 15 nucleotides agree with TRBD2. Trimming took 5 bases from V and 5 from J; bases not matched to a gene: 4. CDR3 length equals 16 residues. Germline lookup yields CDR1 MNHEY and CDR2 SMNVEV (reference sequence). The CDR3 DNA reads TGTGCCAGCAGTCCCGGGACTAGCGGGGGGAACAATGAGCAGTTCTTC. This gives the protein CASSPGTSGGNNEQFF.

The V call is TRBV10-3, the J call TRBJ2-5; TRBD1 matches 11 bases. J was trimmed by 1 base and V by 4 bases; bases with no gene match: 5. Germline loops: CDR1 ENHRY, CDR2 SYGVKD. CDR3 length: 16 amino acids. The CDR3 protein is CAISAGGTGGQETQYF. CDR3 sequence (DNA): TGTGCCATCAGTGCGGGTGGGACAGGGGGCCAAGAGACCCAGTACTTC.